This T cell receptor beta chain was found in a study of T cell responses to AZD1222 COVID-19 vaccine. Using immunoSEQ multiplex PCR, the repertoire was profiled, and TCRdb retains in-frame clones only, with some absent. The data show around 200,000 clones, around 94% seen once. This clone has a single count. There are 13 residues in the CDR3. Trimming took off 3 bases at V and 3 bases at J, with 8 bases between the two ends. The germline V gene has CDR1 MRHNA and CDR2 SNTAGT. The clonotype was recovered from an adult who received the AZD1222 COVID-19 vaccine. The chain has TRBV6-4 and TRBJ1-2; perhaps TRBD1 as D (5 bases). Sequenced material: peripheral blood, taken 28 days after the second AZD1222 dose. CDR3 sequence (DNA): TGTGCCAGCAGTGAAACAGGCGACTATGGCTACACCTTC. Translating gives CASSETGDYGYTF.